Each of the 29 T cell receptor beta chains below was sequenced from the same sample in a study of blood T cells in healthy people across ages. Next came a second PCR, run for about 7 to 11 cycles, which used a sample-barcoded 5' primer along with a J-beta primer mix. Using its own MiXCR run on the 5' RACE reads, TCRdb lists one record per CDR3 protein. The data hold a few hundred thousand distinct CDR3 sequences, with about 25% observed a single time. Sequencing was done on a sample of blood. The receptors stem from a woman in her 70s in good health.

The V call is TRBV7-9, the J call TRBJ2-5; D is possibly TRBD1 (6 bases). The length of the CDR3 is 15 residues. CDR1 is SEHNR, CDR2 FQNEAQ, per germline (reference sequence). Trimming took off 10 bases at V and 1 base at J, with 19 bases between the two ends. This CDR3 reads CAKAGDHTLQETQYF. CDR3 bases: TGTGCCAAAGCAGGGGATCATACCCTCCAAGAGACCCAGTACTTC.

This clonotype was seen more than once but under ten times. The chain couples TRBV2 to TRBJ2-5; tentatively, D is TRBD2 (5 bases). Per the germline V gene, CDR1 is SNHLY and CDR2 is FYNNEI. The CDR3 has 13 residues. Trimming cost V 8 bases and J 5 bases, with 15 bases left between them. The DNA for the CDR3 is TGTGCCAGCGCCGAGGGCCTGACGGAGACCCAGTACTTC. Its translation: CASAEGLTETQYF.

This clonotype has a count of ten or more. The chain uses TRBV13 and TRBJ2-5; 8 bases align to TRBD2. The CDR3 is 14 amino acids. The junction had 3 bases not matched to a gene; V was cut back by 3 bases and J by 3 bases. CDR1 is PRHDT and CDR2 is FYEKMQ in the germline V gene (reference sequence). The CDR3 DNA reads TGTGCCAGCAGCTTTACAGCGGGAGAAGAGACCCAGTACTTC. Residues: CASSFTAGEETQYF.

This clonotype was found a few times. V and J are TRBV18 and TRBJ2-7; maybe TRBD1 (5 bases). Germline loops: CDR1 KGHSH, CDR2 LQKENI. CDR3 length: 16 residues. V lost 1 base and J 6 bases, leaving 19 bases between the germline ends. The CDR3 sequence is CASSPLSGSLGIEQYF. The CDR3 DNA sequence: TGTGCCAGCTCACCACTCTCAGGGTCCCTTGGAATCGAGCAGTACTTC.

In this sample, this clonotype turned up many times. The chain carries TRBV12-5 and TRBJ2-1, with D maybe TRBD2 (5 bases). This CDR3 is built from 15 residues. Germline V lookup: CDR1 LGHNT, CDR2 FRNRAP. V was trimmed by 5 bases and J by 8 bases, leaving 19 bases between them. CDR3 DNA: TGTGCTAGTGGTCGCCTGACTATTCTTGGCGATGAGCAGTTCTTC. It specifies CASGRLTILGDEQFF.

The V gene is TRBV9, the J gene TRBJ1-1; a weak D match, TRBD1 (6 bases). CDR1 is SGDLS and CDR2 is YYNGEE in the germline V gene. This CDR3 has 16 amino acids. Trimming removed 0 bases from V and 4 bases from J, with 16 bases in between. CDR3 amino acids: CASSVVGAGGGTEAFF. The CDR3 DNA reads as TGTGCCAGCAGCGTAGTGGGGGCGGGGGGTGGCACTGAAGCTTTCTTT.

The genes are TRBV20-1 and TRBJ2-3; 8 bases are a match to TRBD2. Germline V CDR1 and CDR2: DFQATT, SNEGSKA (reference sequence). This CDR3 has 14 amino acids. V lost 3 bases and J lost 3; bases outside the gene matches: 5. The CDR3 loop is CSARDSGRTDTQYF. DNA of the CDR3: TGCAGTGCTAGGGACAGCGGGAGAACAGATACGCAGTATTTT.

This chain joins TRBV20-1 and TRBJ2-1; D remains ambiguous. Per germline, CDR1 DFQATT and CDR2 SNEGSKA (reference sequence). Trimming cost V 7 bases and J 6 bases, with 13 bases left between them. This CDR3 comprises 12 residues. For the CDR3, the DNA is TGCAGTGGGGGTACCACGGGCAATGAGCAGTTCTTC. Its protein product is CSGGTTGNEQFF.

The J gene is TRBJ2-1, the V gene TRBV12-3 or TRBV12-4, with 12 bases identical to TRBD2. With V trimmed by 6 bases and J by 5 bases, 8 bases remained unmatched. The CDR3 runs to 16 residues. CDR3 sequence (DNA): TGTGCCAGCAGAGTACTAGCGGGAGGTGGGCACAATGAGCAGTTCTTC. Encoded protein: CASRVLAGGGHNEQFF.

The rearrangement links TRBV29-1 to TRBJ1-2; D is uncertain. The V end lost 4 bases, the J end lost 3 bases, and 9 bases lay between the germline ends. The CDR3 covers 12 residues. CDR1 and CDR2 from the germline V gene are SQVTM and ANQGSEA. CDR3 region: CSVGSRDYGYTF. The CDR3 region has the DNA TGCAGCGTTGGGAGTCGGGACTATGGCTACACCTTC.

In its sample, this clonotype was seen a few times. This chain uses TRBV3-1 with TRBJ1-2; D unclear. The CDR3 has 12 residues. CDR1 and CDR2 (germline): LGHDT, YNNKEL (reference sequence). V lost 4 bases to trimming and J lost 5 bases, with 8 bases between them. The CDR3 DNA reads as TGTGCCAGCAGCCCGCATCCATATGGCTACACCTTC. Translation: CASSPHPYGYTF.

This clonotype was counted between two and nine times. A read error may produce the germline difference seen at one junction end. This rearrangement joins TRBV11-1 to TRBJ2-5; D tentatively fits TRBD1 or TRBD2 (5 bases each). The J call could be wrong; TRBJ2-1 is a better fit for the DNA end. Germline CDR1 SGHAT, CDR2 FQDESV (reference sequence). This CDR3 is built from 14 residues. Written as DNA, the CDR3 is TGTGCCAGCAGCCACGAGGGGACGTACAATGAACAGTTCTTC. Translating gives CASSHEGTYNEQFF.

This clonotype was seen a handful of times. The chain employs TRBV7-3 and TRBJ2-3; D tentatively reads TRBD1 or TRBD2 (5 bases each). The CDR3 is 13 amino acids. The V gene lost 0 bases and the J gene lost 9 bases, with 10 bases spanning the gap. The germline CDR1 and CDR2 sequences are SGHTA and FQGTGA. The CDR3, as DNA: TGTGCCAGCAGCTTAACGCTACGGGGCACGCAGTATTTT. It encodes CASSLTLRGTQYF. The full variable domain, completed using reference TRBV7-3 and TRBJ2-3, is GAGVSQTPSNKVTEKGKYVELRCDPISGHTALYWYRQSLGQGPEFLIYFQGTGAADDSGLPNDRFFAVRPEGSVSTLKIQRTERGDSAVYLCASSLTLRGTQYFGPGTRLTVL.

The CDR3 region has the DNA TGTGCCAGCAGCCCCCAACAGGTAACGGCCAACAATGAGCAGTTCTTC. Translated, it gives CASSPQQVTANNEQFF. The J gene is TRBJ2-5, the V gene TRBV5-5; the D gene is possibly TRBD1 (5 bases). The end of the DNA fits TRBJ2-1 better, so the J call may be wrong. Germline CDR1 is SGHKS and CDR2 is YYEKEE (reference sequence). CDR3 size: 16 residues.

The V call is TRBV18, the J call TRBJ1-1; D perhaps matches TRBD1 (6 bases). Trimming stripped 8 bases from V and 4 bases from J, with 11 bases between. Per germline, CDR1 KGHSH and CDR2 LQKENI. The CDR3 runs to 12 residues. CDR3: CASDLGGTEAFF. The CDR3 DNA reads TGTGCCAGCGATTTAGGGGGCACTGAAGCTTTCTTT.

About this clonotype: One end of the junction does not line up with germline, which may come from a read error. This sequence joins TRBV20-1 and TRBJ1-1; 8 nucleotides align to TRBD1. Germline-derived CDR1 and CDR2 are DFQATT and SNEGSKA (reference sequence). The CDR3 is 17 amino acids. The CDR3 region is CSAREAGTGAGNTEALF. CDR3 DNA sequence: TGCAGTGCTAGAGAGGCCGGGACAGGTGCTGGGAACACTGAAGCTCTCTTT.

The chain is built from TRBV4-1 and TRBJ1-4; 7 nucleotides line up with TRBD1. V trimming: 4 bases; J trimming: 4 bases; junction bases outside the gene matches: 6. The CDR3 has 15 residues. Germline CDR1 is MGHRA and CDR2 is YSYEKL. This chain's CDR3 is CASSRQGPGNEKLFF. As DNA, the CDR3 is TGCGCCAGCAGCCGACAGGGACCGGGTAATGAAAAACTGTTTTTT.

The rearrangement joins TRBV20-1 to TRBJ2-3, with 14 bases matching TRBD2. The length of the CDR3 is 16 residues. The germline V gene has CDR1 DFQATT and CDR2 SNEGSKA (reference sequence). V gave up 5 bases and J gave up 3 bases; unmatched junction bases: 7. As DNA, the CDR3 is TGCAGTGCTTTTCGGACTAGCGGGGGGTTTACAGATACGCAGTATTTT. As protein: CSAFRTSGGFTDTQYF.

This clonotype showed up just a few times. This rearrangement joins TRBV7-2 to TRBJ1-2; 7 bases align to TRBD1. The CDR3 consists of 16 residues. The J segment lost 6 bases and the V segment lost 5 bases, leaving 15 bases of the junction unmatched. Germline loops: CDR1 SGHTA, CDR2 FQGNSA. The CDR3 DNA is TGTGCCAGCAGCCCGGGACAGCTCCTGTGGGGTGATGGCTACACCTTC. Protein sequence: CASSPGQLLWGDGYTF.

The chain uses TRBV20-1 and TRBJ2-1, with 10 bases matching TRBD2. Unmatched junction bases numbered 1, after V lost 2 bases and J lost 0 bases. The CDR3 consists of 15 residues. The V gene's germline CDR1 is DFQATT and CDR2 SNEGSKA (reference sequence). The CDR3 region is CSARSSGSSYNEQFF. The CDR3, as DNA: TGCAGTGCTAGATCTAGCGGGAGCTCCTACAATGAGCAGTTCTTC.

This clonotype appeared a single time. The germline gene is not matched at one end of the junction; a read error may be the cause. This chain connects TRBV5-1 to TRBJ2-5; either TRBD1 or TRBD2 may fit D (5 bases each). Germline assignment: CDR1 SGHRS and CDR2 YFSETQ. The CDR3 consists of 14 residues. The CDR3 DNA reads TGCGCCAGCAGCTTAGTTCGGGACCAAGAGACCCGGTACTTC. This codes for CASSLVRDQETRYF.

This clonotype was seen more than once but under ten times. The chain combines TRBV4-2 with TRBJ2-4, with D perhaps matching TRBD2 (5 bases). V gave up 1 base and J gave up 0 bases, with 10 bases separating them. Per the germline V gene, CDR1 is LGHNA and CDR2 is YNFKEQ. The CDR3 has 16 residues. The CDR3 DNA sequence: TGTGCCAGCAGCCAAGCCAGCGGACTAGCCAAAAACATTCAGTACTTC. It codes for CASSQASGLAKNIQYF.

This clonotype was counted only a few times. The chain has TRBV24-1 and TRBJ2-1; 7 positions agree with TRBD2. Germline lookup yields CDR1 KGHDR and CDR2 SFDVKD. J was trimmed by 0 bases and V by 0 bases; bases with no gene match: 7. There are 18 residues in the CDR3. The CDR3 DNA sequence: TGTGCCACCAGTGATTTGTGGTCAGCGGGGAGCTCCTACAATGAGCAGTTCTTC. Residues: CATSDLWSAGSSYNEQFF.

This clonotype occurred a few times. The CDR3: CASTPPGEDTQYF. The DNA of the CDR3 is TGTGCCAGCACACCACCGGGGGAAGATACGCAGTATTTT. J is TRBJ2-3 and V is TRBV12-3 or TRBV12-4; TRBD2 is a possible D gene (6 bases). Trimming removed 7 bases from V and 5 bases from J, with 13 bases in between. The length of the CDR3 is 13 residues.

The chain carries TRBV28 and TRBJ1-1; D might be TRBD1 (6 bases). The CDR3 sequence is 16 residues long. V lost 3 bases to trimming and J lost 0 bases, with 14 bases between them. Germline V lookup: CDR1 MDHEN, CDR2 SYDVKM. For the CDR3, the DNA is TGTGCCAGCAGTTTTGAGGGGGTGCGCTTGAACACTGAAGCTTTCTTT. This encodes CASSFEGVRLNTEAFF.

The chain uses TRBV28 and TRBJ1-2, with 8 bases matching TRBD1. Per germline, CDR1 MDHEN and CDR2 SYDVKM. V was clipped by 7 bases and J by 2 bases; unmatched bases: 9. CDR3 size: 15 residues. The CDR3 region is CASTFLDRGNYGYTF. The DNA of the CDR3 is TGTGCCAGCACCTTCCTCGACAGGGGCAACTATGGCTACACCTTC.

This CDR3 reads CASSSWTNQPQHF. In nucleotides, the CDR3 is TGTGCCAGCAGCTCCTGGACGAATCAGCCCCAGCATTTT. The chain joins TRBV7-9 to TRBJ1-5; unclear D gene. Per germline, CDR1 SEHNR and CDR2 FQNEAQ (reference sequence). The CDR3 loop spans 13 amino acids. Trimming removed 4 bases at V and 4 bases at J, with 8 bases between. Filled out from reference TRBV7-9 and TRBJ1-5, the complete variable domain reads DTGVSQNPRHKITKRGQNVTFRCDPISEHNRLYWYRQTLGQGPEFLTYFQNEAQLEKSRLLSDRFSAERPKGSFSTLEIQRTEQGDSAMYLCASSSWTNQPQHFGDGTRLSIL.

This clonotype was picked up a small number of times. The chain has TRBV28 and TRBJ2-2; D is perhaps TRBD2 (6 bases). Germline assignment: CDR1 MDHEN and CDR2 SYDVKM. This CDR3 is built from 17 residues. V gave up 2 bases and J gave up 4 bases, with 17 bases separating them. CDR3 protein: CASSLPPGRGITGELFF. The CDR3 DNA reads TGTGCCAGCAGTTTACCACCGGGACGGGGGATCACCGGGGAGCTGTTTTTT.

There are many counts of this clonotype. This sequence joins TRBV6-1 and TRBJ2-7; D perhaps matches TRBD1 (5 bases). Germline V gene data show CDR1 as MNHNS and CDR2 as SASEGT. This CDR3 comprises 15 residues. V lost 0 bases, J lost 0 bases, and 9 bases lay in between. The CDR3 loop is CASSEARQSSYEQYF. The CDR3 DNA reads TGTGCCAGCAGTGAAGCGAGACAGAGCTCCTACGAGCAGTACTTC.